These 27 T cell receptor beta chains were sequenced from one sample in a study of cytotoxic CD8 clonotypes in ibrutinib-treated CLL. The repertoire was sequenced with immunoSEQ multiplex PCR; TCRdb's copy has only in-frame clones and lacks some. The sample carries 15,000 to 20,000 clones, approximately 64% recorded once. Here the sequenced sample was PBMCs, taken after 12 months of ibrutinib treatment. These TCRs come from a human donor with chronic lymphocytic leukemia.

V is TRBV11-3 and J is TRBJ2-1; 9 bases align to TRBD2. Germline assignment: CDR1 SGHNT and CDR2 YENEEA. The CDR3 runs 15 residues. The J segment lost 4 bases and the V segment lost 5 bases, leaving 6 bases of the junction unmatched. The CDR3 nucleotides are TGTGCCAGCAGCCTCAGGACTAGCGTATACAATGAGCAGTTCTTC. It yields the protein CASSLRTSVYNEQFF.

This clone has just a few counts. The rearrangement links TRBV4-1 to TRBJ2-1, with D maybe TRBD2 (6 bases). Trimming left V 2 bases short and J 8 bases short, with 19 bases between. The CDR3 has 16 residues. Germline V gene lookup returns CDR1 MGHRA and CDR2 YSYEKL. Written as DNA, the CDR3 is TGCGCCAGCAGCCAACCCCCAAGGGACTCTAACGATGAGCAGTTCTTC. Protein: CASSQPPRDSNDEQFF.

The chain has TRBV10-1 and TRBJ2-2, with 9 bases identical to TRBD1. Germline V lookup: CDR1 WNHNN, CDR2 SYGVQD (reference sequence). The junction had 8 bases not matched to a gene; V was cut back by 6 bases and J by 3 bases. The CDR3 is made up of 16 amino acids. The CDR3 DNA reads as TGCGCCAGCAGCTTCGGGACAGGGCCGGACACCGGGGAGCTGTTTTTT. Translation: CASSFGTGPDTGELFF.

This chain uses TRBV2 with TRBJ2-7; 10 positions match TRBD1. The CDR3 runs to 14 residues. With 7 bases clipped from V and 0 bases from J, the junction kept 3 bases outside the gene matches. Germline loops: CDR1 SNHLY, CDR2 FYNNEI. The CDR3 region is CASKGTGVSYEQYF. The CDR3 bases are TGTGCCAGCAAAGGGACAGGGGTCTCCTACGAGCAGTACTTC.

The V call is TRBV29-1, the J call TRBJ2-1; D gene uncertain. Germline V CDR1 and CDR2: SQVTM, ANQGSEA. This CDR3 comprises 10 residues. For the CDR3, the DNA is TGCAGTATGAGGTGGAATGAGCAGTTCTTC. Translated, it gives CSMRWNEQFF.

V and J are TRBV18 and TRBJ1-4, with TRBD1 identical over 8 bases. The length of the CDR3 is 14 residues. V lost 2 bases, J lost 8 bases, and 4 bases stayed unmatched. Germline-derived CDR1 and CDR2 are KGHSH and LQKENI. CDR3 loop: CASSPVTGVEKLFF. In DNA, the CDR3 is TGTGCCAGCTCACCAGTGACAGGGGTGGAAAAACTGTTTTTT. Full variable domain (remainder filled in from reference TRBV18 and TRBJ1-4): NAGVMQNPRHLVRRRGQEARLRCSPMKGHSHVYWYRQLPEEGLKFMVYLQKENIIDESGMPKERFSAEFPKEGPSILRIQQVVRGDSAAYFCASSPVTGVEKLFFGSGTQLSVL.

The rearrangement uses TRBV6-5 and TRBJ1-1; possibly TRBD1 for D (5 bases). This CDR3 contains 15 residues. V lost 7 bases to trimming and J lost 4 bases, with 19 bases between them. Germline V gene sequence: CDR1 MNHEY, CDR2 SVGAGI. CDR3: CASIMGGESGTEAFF. In nucleotides, the CDR3 is TGTGCCAGCATCATGGGAGGGGAATCGGGCACTGAAGCTTTCTTT.

This clone occurred a few times. V is TRBV7-9 and J is TRBJ2-2, with D perhaps TRBD1 (5 bases). CDR1 is SEHNR and CDR2 is FQNEAQ in the germline V gene (reference sequence). This CDR3 is 15 amino acids long. Trimming took off 4 bases at V and 4 bases at J, with 13 bases between the two ends. Written as DNA, the CDR3 is TGTGCCAGCAGCTACCGGGTAGGGGTCACCGGGGAGCTGTTTTTT. It encodes CASSYRVGVTGELFF. Complete variable domain (other parts from reference TRBV7-9 and TRBJ2-2): DTGVSQNPRHKITKRGQNVTFRCDPISEHNRLYWYRQTLGQGPEFLTYFQNEAQLEKSRLLSDRFSAERPKGSFSTLEIQRTEQGDSAMYLCASSYRVGVTGELFFGEGSRLTVL.

V gene TRBV6-5 combines with J gene TRBJ2-5; TRBD2 aligns across 14 bases. With 0 bases clipped from V and 5 bases from J, the junction kept 2 bases outside the gene matches. Germline V lookup: CDR1 MNHEY, CDR2 SVGAGI. The CDR3 spans 16 residues. CDR3 sequence reads: CASSYSGTSGSETQYF. CDR3 coding DNA: TGTGCCAGCAGTTACTCCGGGACTAGCGGGAGTGAGACCCAGTACTTC.

The CDR3 sequence: CASRQDGGDTQYF. The CDR3 bases are TGTGCCAGCAGACAGGACGGGGGAGATACGCAGTATTTT. This chain joins TRBV5-4 and TRBJ2-3; possibly TRBD2 for D (6 bases). Looked up from germline, CDR1 is SGHNT and CDR2 is YYREEE (reference sequence). V shed 5 bases and J shed 5 bases, with 12 bases lying between them. The CDR3 is 13 residues long.

The CDR3 DNA reads TGTGCCAGCAGTCCAGGGAGGAGTCCTGGGGCCAACGTCCTGACTTTC. Translating it yields CASSPGRSPGANVLTF. The rearrangement uses TRBV27 and TRBJ2-6; the D gene is possibly TRBD2 (6 bases). This CDR3 is 16 amino acids long. CDR1 and CDR2 from the germline V gene are MNHEY and SMNVEV (reference sequence). The V end lost 5 bases, the J end lost 2 bases, and 13 bases lay between the germline ends.

The chain employs TRBV18 and TRBJ2-1, with 14 bases that match TRBD2. Per germline, CDR1 KGHSH and CDR2 LQKENI. This CDR3 region has 20 residues. V lost 4 bases to trimming and J lost 2 bases; unmatched junction nucleotides: 13. This chain's CDR3 is CASSLGPGLAGVRAYNEQFF. The DNA for the CDR3 is TGTGCCAGCTCACTCGGACCGGGACTAGCGGGAGTTAGGGCCTACAATGAGCAGTTCTTC. Together with reference TRBV18 and TRBJ2-1, the CDR3 gives the full variable domain: NAGVMQNPRHLVRRRGQEARLRCSPMKGHSHVYWYRQLPEEGLKFMVYLQKENIIDESGMPKERFSAEFPKEGPSILRIQQVVRGDSAAYFCASSLGPGLAGVRAYNEQFFGPGTRLTVL.

The chain joins TRBV6-1 to TRBJ2-7; 8 nucleotides agree with TRBD2. Germline-derived CDR1 and CDR2 are MNHNS and SASEGT. V gave up 2 bases and J gave up 0 bases; unmatched junction bases: 15. The CDR3 is 19 amino acids. In DNA, the CDR3 is TGTGCCAGCAGTGAATTGGTAAGGCGGGAGGCAGGGCACTCCTACGAGCAGTACTTC. Protein: CASSELVRREAGHSYEQYF.

The rearrangement joins TRBV28 to TRBJ1-1; unclear D gene. Trimming took off 5 bases at V and 1 base at J, with 11 bases between the two ends. This CDR3 region has 14 residues. From germline, CDR1 is MDHEN and CDR2 SYDVKM. The CDR3 DNA sequence: TGTGCCAGCAGTCTTTGGGTCCCGAACACTGAAGCTTTCTTT. This encodes CASSLWVPNTEAFF.

The genes are TRBV11-2 and TRBJ1-3; D gene unclear. Germline lookup yields CDR1 SGHAT and CDR2 FQNNGV. Trimming cost V 3 bases and J 2 bases, with 14 bases left between them. The CDR3 is 16 amino acids. The CDR3 reads CASSFMVGGTGNTIYF. The CDR3 coding sequence is TGTGCCAGCAGCTTCATGGTCGGCGGAACTGGAAACACCATATATTTT.

The gene calls are TRBV5-1 and TRBJ1-3; TRBD1 matches 7 bases. The CDR3 sequence is 15 residues long. Per the germline V gene, CDR1 is SGHRS and CDR2 is YFSETQ. After removal of 4 bases from V and 0 bases from J, the junction contained 4 bases not matched to a gene. The CDR3 DNA is TGCGCCAGCAGCCAAGGACAGGTCTCTGGAAACACCATATATTTT. The encoded protein is CASSQGQVSGNTIYF.

V usage is TRBV14 and J usage is TRBJ1-1; D call uncertain. The V and J ends lost 1 base and 10 bases respectively, with 16 bases between them. This CDR3 has 14 residues. Per germline, CDR1 SGHDN and CDR2 FVKESK. This chain's CDR3 is CASSQGTGRRRAFF. CDR3 sequence (DNA): TGTGCCAGCAGCCAAGGTACGGGTCGCAGAAGAGCTTTCTTT.

This sequence joins TRBV11-2 and TRBJ1-5, with D hard to call. The V end lost 1 base, the J end lost 4 bases, and 8 bases lay between the germline ends. The CDR3 spans 14 residues. Germline V lookup: CDR1 SGHAT, CDR2 FQNNGV. Written as DNA, the CDR3 is TGTGCCAGCAGCTTAGGCCTAAATAATCAGCCCCAGCATTTT. Encoded protein: CASSLGLNNQPQHF.

DNA of the CDR3: TGTGCCTGGACCTTGGATAGCAATCAGCCCCAGCATTTT. Encoded protein: CAWTLDSNQPQHF. The rearrangement links TRBV30 to TRBJ1-5; no firm D call. Germline-derived CDR1 and CDR2 are GTSNPN and SVGIG (reference sequence). The CDR3 length is 13 residues. Deletions cut 4 bases from V and 0 bases from J, with 7 bases between.

This rearrangement joins TRBV14 to TRBJ2-2, with TRBD2 matching over 12 bases. Germline V gene lookup returns CDR1 SGHDN and CDR2 FVKESK. The CDR3 runs 16 residues. Trimming cost V 4 bases and J 5 bases; bases outside gene matches: 5. This CDR3 is CASSLGLAGRTGELFF. The DNA for the CDR3 is TGTGCCAGCAGCCTAGGACTAGCGGGAAGAACCGGGGAGCTGTTTTTT.

There are a few counts of this clone. The chain joins TRBV6-1 to TRBJ2-1, with TRBD2 identical over 10 bases. V was clipped by 0 bases and J by 9 bases; unmatched bases: 8. The CDR3 length is 16 residues. CDR1 is MNHNS and CDR2 is SASEGT in the germline V gene. CDR3 DNA: TGTGCCAGCAGTGAAGCGGCTAGCGGGAGTGGGCGTGAGCAGTTCTTC. The encoded protein is CASSEAASGSGREQFF.

The chain has TRBV10-3 and TRBJ2-7; a possible D gene is TRBD2 (7 bases). V was shortened by 7 bases and J by 6 bases, with 16 bases between the two germline ends. The CDR3 is made up of 13 amino acids. Germline values: CDR1 ENHRY, CDR2 SYGVKD. The CDR3 DNA follows: TGTGCCATCACTCCCGGGGGGCAAGTCGAGCAGTACTTC. Protein product: CAITPGGQVEQYF.

The J gene is TRBJ2-6, the V gene TRBV28, with a tentative D call TRBD2 (6 bases). CDR3 length: 20 amino acids. Trimming took off 5 bases at V and 0 bases at J, with 23 bases between the two ends. Per germline, CDR1 MDHEN and CDR2 SYDVKM. CDR3 in amino acids: CASSRPRGTLIGSGANVLTF. The CDR3 DNA is TGTGCCAGCAGTCGTCCCCGCGGGACCTTAATTGGCTCTGGGGCCAACGTCCTGACTTTC.

The chain couples TRBV11-2 to TRBJ2-3, with TRBD2 matching over 12 bases. V was clipped by 0 bases and J by 10 bases; unmatched bases: 5. Germline CDR1 reads SGHAT; CDR2 reads FQNNGV. The CDR3 is 15 residues long. This chain's CDR3 is CASSLETSGRLAQYF. DNA for the CDR3: TGTGCCAGCAGCTTAGAAACTAGCGGGAGGTTAGCGCAGTATTTT.

This rearrangement joins TRBV6-1 to TRBJ1-2, with D possibly matching TRBD1 (6 bases). Germline V gene sequence: CDR1 MNHNS, CDR2 SASEGT. The CDR3 is made up of 14 amino acids. The germline V and J ends were trimmed by 4 bases and 8 bases, with 17 bases remaining between them. This chain's CDR3 is CASSVLGGDWGYTF. Written as DNA, the CDR3 is TGTGCCAGCAGTGTCCTCGGGGGCGATTGGGGCTACACCTTC.

The chain joins TRBV6-6 to TRBJ1-1, with TRBD1 matching over 8 bases. V was pared by 2 bases and J by 11 bases, with 13 bases of the junction left unmatched. Germline V gene data show CDR1 as MNHNY and CDR2 as SVGAGI (reference sequence). This CDR3 has 15 residues. CDR3 sequence reads: CASSYINPTGDAAFF. The CDR3 DNA follows: TGTGCCAGCAGTTACATTAACCCGACAGGGGATGCCGCTTTCTTT.

The V gene is TRBV7-8, the J gene TRBJ2-1; no definite D call. V was shortened by 1 base and J by 4 bases, with 14 bases between the two germline ends. The CDR3 is made up of 16 amino acids. Germline V gives CDR1 SGHVS, CDR2 FQNEAQ. Written as DNA, the CDR3 is TGTGCCAGCAGCTTAGACCCCAGCGTACGGTACAATGAGCAGTTCTTC. Protein sequence: CASSLDPSVRYNEQFF.